These T cell receptor beta chains were read from a single sample in a study of shared clonotypes between healthy human individuals. Profiling relied on immunoSEQ multiplex PCR, and the TCRdb table lists in-frame clones only, not all of them. The table has 200,000 to 250,000 clones, 65% seen once; the top ten hold 11%. The sequenced sample was memory CD4+ T cells sorted from blood. These TCRs come from a man aged 25 to 40 in good health. CDR3s include the opening cysteine and the closing phenylalanine or tryptophan. A D gene is named only where the DNA matches it firmly. Only some rows state a clone size, as once, few, many or a class for expanded clones.

CDR3 | DNA | J | size | D | V
CASSFATTGGELFF | TGCGCCAGCAGCTTCGCGACTACAGGCGGGGAGCTGTTTTTT | TRBJ2-2 | . | . | TRBV5-1
CASWAIPNQNGYTF | TGTGCCAGCTGGGCCATCCCTAACCAAAACGGCTACACCTTC | TRBJ1-2 | few | . | TRBV5-4
CASSPPPTPSKQYF | TGTGCCAGCTCACCCCCCCCCACACCTTCAAAACAGTACTTC | TRBJ2-7 | few | . | TRBV18
CASSFGTGGMTGELFF | TGTGCCAGCAGCTTCGGGACAGGGGGTATGACCGGGGAGCTGTTTTTT | TRBJ2-2 | . | TRBD1 | TRBV7-2
CASSLPEAGNTIYF | TGTGCCAGCAGTCTGCCCGAGGCTGGAAACACCATATATTTT | TRBJ1-3 | once | . | TRBV28
CASSEPSGTDTQYF | TGTGCCAGTAGTGAGCCTAGCGGCACAGATACGCAGTATTTT | TRBJ2-3 | few | . | TRBV19
CASSSAQGFGQPQHF | TGTGCCAGCAGCTCAGCACAGGGGTTCGGTCAGCCCCAGCATTTT | TRBJ1-5 | . | TRBD1 | TRBV7-6
CAPKIEPSGRVRTGANVLTF | TGTGCCCCCAAAATAGAACCTAGCGGGAGGGTTAGGACTGGGGCCAACGTCCTGACTTTC | TRBJ2-6 | . | . | TRBV21-1
CSVRVQNYGYTF | TGCAGCGTCAGGGTCCAGAACTATGGCTACACCTTC | TRBJ1-2 | . | . | TRBV29-1
CASSPNLAGLDYGYTF | TGTGCCAGCTCACCTAATCTAGCAGGGCTCGACTATGGCTACACCTTC | TRBJ1-2 | few | . | TRBV18
CASSLGGTIEQYF | TGCGCCAGCAGCTTGGGGGGAACGATCGAGCAGTACTTC | TRBJ2-7 | . | . | TRBV5-1
CASKDNQETQYF | TGTGCCAGCAAGGACAACCAAGAGACCCAGTACTTC | TRBJ2-5 | . | . | TRBV2
CASTEPSDFTDTQYF | TGTGCCAGCACGGAGCCTAGCGACTTCACAGATACGCAGTATTTT | TRBJ2-3 | . | . | TRBV25-1
CASSDLSGEQYF | TGTGCCAGCAGTGACCTTTCGGGCGAGCAGTACTTC | TRBJ2-7 | . | . | TRBV6-1
CASSSGTGALGYEQYF | TGTGCCAGCAGTTCCGGGACAGGTGCACTGGGTTACGAGCAGTACTTC | TRBJ2-7 | . | TRBD1 | TRBV6-5
CASSVGQGPNQPQHF | TGTGCCAGCAGTGTAGGACAGGGACCAAATCAGCCCCAGCATTTT | TRBJ1-5 | . | TRBD1 | TRBV27
CASSEYREEPYGYTF | TGTGCCAGCAGTGAATACAGGGAGGAGCCCTATGGCTACACCTTC | TRBJ1-2 | . | . | TRBV6-1
CASGTNEKGRGYGYTF | TGTGCCAGCGGAACAAACGAAAAGGGACGAGGATATGGCTACACCTTC | TRBJ1-2 | . | . | TRBV6-6
CASTSSWDRVSETQYF | TGTGCCAGCACGAGCTCCTGGGACAGGGTATCAGAGACCCAGTACTTC | TRBJ2-5 | once | TRBD1 | TRBV28
CASSGGQGGYGYTF | TGTGCCAGCAGTGGGGGACAGGGAGGCTATGGCTACACCTTC | TRBJ1-2 | . | TRBD1 | TRBV2
CASSFGAAGQGPYEQYF | TGCGCCAGCAGCTTTGGGGCTGCAGGACAGGGTCCCTACGAGCAGTACTTC | TRBJ2-7 | . | TRBD1 | TRBV5-1
CASSSLTGNTEAFF | TGTGCCAGCAGTTCCTTGACAGGGAACACTGAAGCTTTCTTT | TRBJ1-1 | . | . | TRBV6-6
CASSLRGFGTDTQYF | TGTGCCAGCAGCCTGCGGGGGTTTGGCACAGATACGCAGTATTTT | TRBJ2-3 | few | TRBD2 | TRBV11-2
CASSVDPSIALEQYF | TGTGCCAGCAGCGTAGATCCTAGCATCGCCTTGGAGCAGTACTTC | TRBJ2-7 | few | . | TRBV9
CASRLTGELFF | TGTGCCAGCAGGCTAACCGGGGAGCTGTTTTTT | TRBJ2-2 | . | . | TRBV28
CASRGDGVQNIQYF | TGTGCCAGCAGGGGAGACGGGGTGCAAAACATTCAGTACTTC | TRBJ2-4 | few | . | TRBV6-6
CASWAGVEAGELFF | TGTGCCAGCTGGGCTGGGGTTGAAGCCGGGGAGCTGTTTTTT | TRBJ2-2 | few | . | TRBV28
CASSSRVGTNEKLFF | TGTGCCAGCAGCTCGCGGGTTGGGACTAATGAAAAACTGTTTTTT | TRBJ1-4 | . | . | TRBV5-4
CASRGLAGSYEQYF | TGTGCCAGCAGGGGACTAGCGGGGTCCTACGAGCAGTACTTC | TRBJ2-7 | . | TRBD2 | TRBV6-1
CASSPYGRDSYNEQFF | TGTGCCAGCTCACCATACGGGAGGGACTCCTACAATGAGCAGTTCTTC | TRBJ2-1 | . | TRBD2 | TRBV18
CASSERNNQPQHF | TGTGCCAGCAGTGAGCGGAACAATCAGCCCCAGCATTTT | TRBJ1-5 | . | . | TRBV6-1
CASSLAGKFYEQYF | TGTGCCAGCAGCTTAGCGGGCAAATTCTACGAGCAGTACTTC | TRBJ2-7 | . | . | TRBV11-2
CASRGYSNEKLFF | TGTGCCAGCAGGGGGTATTCTAATGAAAAACTGTTTTTT | TRBJ1-4 | . | . | TRBV28
CASSTGTGIDEQFF | TGTGCCAGCAGCACCGGGACAGGGATAGATGAGCAGTTCTTC | TRBJ2-1 | . | TRBD1 | TRBV7-9
CASSPDREGNIQYF | TGTGCCAGTAGTCCGGACAGGGAGGGGAACATTCAGTACTTC | TRBJ2-4 | once | . | TRBV19
CASSEFVTGPAQYF | TGTGCCAGCAGTGAATTTGTGACAGGCCCAGCGCAGTACTTC | TRBJ2-7 | . | . | TRBV25-1
CSTKRDKGQETQYF | TGCAGCACGAAGAGGGACAAAGGGCAAGAGACCCAGTACTTC | TRBJ2-5 | few | . | TRBV29-1
CASSPRTSGELFF | TGTGCCAGCAGCCCAAGGACTAGCGGGGAGCTGTTTTTT | TRBJ2-2 | . | TRBD2 | TRBV7-3
CATSGADFRNQPQHF | TGTGCCACCAGCGGGGCGGATTTTCGGAATCAGCCCCAGCATTTT | TRBJ1-5 | . | . | TRBV15
CAISEHRGGPDTQYF | TGTGCCATCAGTGAGCACCGGGGGGGGCCAGATACGCAGTATTTT | TRBJ2-3 | . | TRBD2 | TRBV10-3
CASTSTGANTEAFF | TGTGCCAGCACCTCAACCGGAGCGAACACTGAAGCTTTCTTT | TRBJ1-1 | . | . | TRBV5-5
CSAGMNTEAFF | TGCAGCGCCGGGATGAACACTGAAGCTTTCTTT | TRBJ1-1 | . | . | TRBV29-1
CASSFSGADTDTQYF | TGCGCCAGCAGCTTTAGCGGGGCAGACACAGATACGCAGTATTTT | TRBJ2-3 | . | TRBD2 | TRBV5-1
CASSPYVSSYNEQFF | TGTGCCAGCTCACCTTATGTCAGCTCCTACAATGAGCAGTTCTTC | TRBJ2-1 | few | . | TRBV18
CASSLNYREGEAFF | TGTGCCAGCAGCTTGAACTACAGGGAAGGTGAAGCTTTCTTT | TRBJ1-1 | few | . | TRBV5-8
CASSLDVGAPRALFF | TGTGCCAGCAGCTTAGACGTCGGAGCCCCCCGGGCGCTGTTTTTT | TRBJ2-2 | . | . | TRBV7-8
CASTRGANTETQYF | TGTGCCAGCACCCGGGGGGCCAACACAGAGACCCAGTACTTC | TRBJ2-5 | many | . | TRBV6-6
CASSSRLAGVSYNEQFF | TGTGCCAGCAGCTCTAGACTAGCGGGAGTGTCCTACAATGAGCAGTTCTTC | TRBJ2-1 | . | TRBD2 | TRBV7-2
CASSPAGTGGYEQYF | TGTGCCAGCTCACCAGCCGGGACAGGGGGCTACGAGCAGTACTTC | TRBJ2-7 | . | TRBD1 | TRBV18